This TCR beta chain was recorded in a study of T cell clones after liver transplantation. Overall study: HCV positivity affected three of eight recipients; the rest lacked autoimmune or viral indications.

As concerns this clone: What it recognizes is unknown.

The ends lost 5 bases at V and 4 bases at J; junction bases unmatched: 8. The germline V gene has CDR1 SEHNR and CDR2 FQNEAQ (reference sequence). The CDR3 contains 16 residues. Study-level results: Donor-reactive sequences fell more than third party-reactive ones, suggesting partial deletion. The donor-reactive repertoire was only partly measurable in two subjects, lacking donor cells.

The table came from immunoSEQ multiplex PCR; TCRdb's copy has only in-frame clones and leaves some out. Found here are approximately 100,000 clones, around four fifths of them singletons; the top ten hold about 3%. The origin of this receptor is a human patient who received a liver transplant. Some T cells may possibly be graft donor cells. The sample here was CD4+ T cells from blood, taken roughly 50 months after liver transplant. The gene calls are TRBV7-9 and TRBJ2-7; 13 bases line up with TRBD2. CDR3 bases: TGTGCCAGCAGCCGGCGGACTAGCGGGAGACAGTACGAGCAGTACTTC. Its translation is CASSRRTSGRQYEQYF.